Presented here are 18 T cell receptor beta chains from one specimen sequenced in a study of OX40 agonist ivuxolimab in advanced cancers. Data came from immunoSEQ multiplex PCR; TCRdb stores just in-frame clones and leaves some out. This table holds some 50,000 clones, 70% to 90% found once. Sequences were derived from CD4+ or CD8+ T cells sorted from blood, sampled in a trial of the OX40 agonist ivuxolimab. The origin of the receptors is an adult with an advanced solid tumor such as melanoma, head and neck, liver or kidney cancer.

J is TRBJ1-1 and V is TRBV7-9; 9 bases are a match to TRBD1. Trimming removed 5 bases from V and 1 base from J; junction bases left unmatched: 5. The germline V gene has CDR1 SEHNR and CDR2 FQNEAQ (reference sequence). This CDR3 comprises 15 residues. The CDR3 is CASSAGTGRNTEAFF. CDR3 bases: TGTGCCAGCAGCGCCGGGACAGGGAGGAACACTGAAGCTTTCTTT.

This chain joins TRBV6-1 and TRBJ2-3; 8 bases line up with TRBD2. Germline loops: CDR1 MNHNS, CDR2 SASEGT. Trimming removed 4 bases from V and 1 base from J; junction bases left unmatched: 4. The CDR3 consists of 15 residues. This CDR3 is CASSVLSGGTDTQYF. CDR3 DNA: TGTGCCAGCAGTGTCCTTAGCGGGGGCACAGATACGCAGTATTTT.

The chain employs TRBV14 and TRBJ2-5, with D possibly matching TRBD1 (6 bases). This CDR3 region has 13 residues. Germline assignment: CDR1 SGHDN and CDR2 FVKESK. Trimming shortened V by 1 base and J by 7 bases, and 10 bases separated the two germline ends. CDR3 nucleotides: TGTGCCAGCAGCCAAGCAGGGGTTGGGACCCAGTACTTC. Its protein is CASSQAGVGTQYF.

Here the CDR3 DNA reads TGTGCCAGCAGCTTAGTTGCCCCCACAGGGGGTAGCAATCAGCCCCAGCATTTT. Its translation is CASSLVAPTGGSNQPQHF. The rearrangement uses TRBV7-2 and TRBJ1-5; TRBD1 matches at 8 bases. V was clipped by 1 base and J by 0 bases; unmatched bases: 8. CDR3 length: 18 residues. Germline values: CDR1 SGHTA, CDR2 FQGNSA.

This chain uses TRBV18 with TRBJ1-6, with D tentatively TRBD1 (5 bases). Germline V gene data show CDR1 as KGHSH and CDR2 as LQKENI. This CDR3 spans 15 amino acids. The germline V and J ends were trimmed by 6 bases and 7 bases, with 16 bases remaining between them. The CDR3 DNA follows: TGTGCCAGCTCCCGCCTGGGGGGGAAGAATTCACCCCTCCACTTT. Translation gives CASSRLGGKNSPLHF.

CDR3: CASSKTGSGTEAFF. CDR3 DNA: TGTGCCAGCAGCAAGACGGGGAGCGGGACTGAAGCTTTCTTT. V is TRBV6-1 and J is TRBJ1-1; D gene ambiguous. The V end lost 6 bases, the J end lost 5 bases, and 16 bases lay between the germline ends. The CDR3 is made up of 14 amino acids. CDR1 is MNHNS and CDR2 is SASEGT in the germline V gene.

The CDR3 coding sequence is TGTGCCAGCAGTTCCGTTAACTATGGCTACACCTTC. Encoded protein: CASSSVNYGYTF. V usage is TRBV28 and J usage is TRBJ1-2; the D is unclear. CDR3 size: 12 residues. Between the trimmed V and J ends, which lost 4 bases and 1 base, there was a span of 4 bases. Germline assignment: CDR1 MDHEN and CDR2 SYDVKM.

The chain carries TRBV6-5 and TRBJ1-5; D perhaps matches TRBD1 (5 bases). Looked up from germline, CDR1 is MNHEY and CDR2 is SVGAGI. CDR3 size: 15 residues. The V end was cut by 6 bases, the J end by 6 bases, with 18 bases between. The CDR3 bases are TGTGCCAGCAGACCTACCGTCGGGGGAGGTCAGCCCCAGCATTTT. Its protein product is CASRPTVGGGQPQHF.

This chain uses TRBV6-5 with TRBJ1-6; D remains ambiguous. Germline CDR1 is MNHEY and CDR2 is SVGAGI. The CDR3 length is 14 residues. Trimming took off 6 bases at V and 0 bases at J, with 6 bases between the two ends. The CDR3 region is CASRGTSYNSPLHF. CDR3 bases: TGTGCCAGCAGGGGAACCTCCTATAATTCACCCCTCCACTTT.

This clone has just a few counts. This chain links TRBV6-5 with TRBJ2-2; 7 positions match TRBD2. The J segment lost 3 bases and the V segment lost 8 bases, leaving 6 bases of the junction unmatched. From germline, CDR1 is MNHEY and CDR2 SVGAGI. The CDR3 totals 14 residues. The CDR3 bases are TGTGCCAGCGGGGGGGGTACAGACACCGGGGAGCTGTTTTTT. Protein sequence: CASGGGTDTGELFF.

The chain joins TRBV19 to TRBJ2-7, with D uncertain. V lost 8 bases to trimming and J lost 4 bases, with 15 bases between them. The CDR3 runs to 13 residues. Germline-derived CDR1 and CDR2 are LNHDA and SQIVND (reference sequence). CDR3 nucleotide sequence: TGTGCCAGTTCCCTGGGGTCGCAATACGAGCAGTACTTC. This translates into CASSLGSQYEQYF.

This rearrangement joins TRBV4-2 to TRBJ1-3; weak D call: TRBD1 (5 bases). V shed 2 bases and J shed 1 base, with 18 bases lying between them. From germline, CDR1 is LGHNA and CDR2 YNFKEQ. CDR3 length: 18 amino acids. This CDR3 reads CASSQRKSDTGSGNTIYF. The CDR3 region has the DNA TGTGCCAGCAGCCAAAGAAAGTCCGACACAGGTTCTGGAAACACCATATATTTT.

The V and J genes are TRBV6-1 and TRBJ2-7, with a possible D match to TRBD2 (5 bases). CDR1 MNHNS and CDR2 SASEGT come from the germline V gene. The CDR3 is made up of 12 amino acids. V shed 7 bases and J shed 0 bases, with 7 bases lying between them. In nucleotides, the CDR3 is TGTGCCAGCATGGAGGACTCCTACGAGCAGTACTTC. It is translated as CASMEDSYEQYF.

DNA of the CDR3: TGCGCCAGCAGCTTGGAGGGTCCGTACCAAGAGACCCAGTACTTC. This sequence encodes CASSLEGPYQETQYF. This chain joins TRBV5-1 and TRBJ2-5; D not certain. CDR3 size: 15 residues. Looked up from germline, CDR1 is SGHRS and CDR2 is YFSETQ. V lost 0 bases and J lost 0, with 9 bases in between.

This chain joins TRBV5-1 and TRBJ2-3, with D possibly called TRBD1 or TRBD2 (5 bases each). The CDR3 loop spans 15 amino acids. From germline, CDR1 is SGHRS and CDR2 YFSETQ. V gave up 0 bases and J gave up 5 bases, with 13 bases separating them. DNA for the CDR3: TGCGCCAGCAGCTTGGCCGGGACCATGCAAGATACGCAGTATTTT. It encodes CASSLAGTMQDTQYF.

This clone was seen only a few times. This sequence joins TRBV5-4 and TRBJ2-2; 8 bases are shared with TRBD2. V was clipped by 4 bases and J by 6 bases; unmatched bases: 11. The germline V gene has CDR1 SGHNT and CDR2 YYREEE (reference sequence). The CDR3 is made up of 16 amino acids. CDR3 protein: CASSPRSLAGSGELFF. CDR3 sequence (DNA): TGTGCCAGCAGCCCGCGGTCGTTAGCGGGGTCCGGGGAGCTGTTTTTT. Using reference TRBV5-4 and TRBJ2-2 for the parts outside the CDR3, the full variable domain is ETGVTQSPTHLIKTRGQQVTLRCSSQSGHNTVSWYQQALGQGPQFIFQYYREEENGRGNFPPRFSGLQFPNYSSELNVNALELDDSALYLCASSPRSLAGSGELFFGEGSRLTVL.

This clone was counted between two and nine times. The junction differs from germline at one of its ends, possibly a read error. This chain connects TRBV2 to TRBJ2-7, with 10 bases lining up with TRBD1. Germline CDR1 is SNHLY and CDR2 is FYNNEI. This CDR3 spans 12 amino acids. In nucleotides, the CDR3 is TGTGCCAGCAGTGGCGACAGGGGGCCAGGACACTTC. It translates to CASSGDRGPGHF.

The J gene is TRBJ2-7, the V gene TRBV5-1; D is unresolved. Trimming removed 4 bases at V and 6 bases at J, with 8 bases between. The V gene's germline CDR1 is SGHRS and CDR2 YFSETQ. The CDR3 contains 11 residues. The CDR3, as DNA: TGCGCCAGCAGCGCTAACAGCGAGCAGTACTTC. Translation gives CASSANSEQYF.